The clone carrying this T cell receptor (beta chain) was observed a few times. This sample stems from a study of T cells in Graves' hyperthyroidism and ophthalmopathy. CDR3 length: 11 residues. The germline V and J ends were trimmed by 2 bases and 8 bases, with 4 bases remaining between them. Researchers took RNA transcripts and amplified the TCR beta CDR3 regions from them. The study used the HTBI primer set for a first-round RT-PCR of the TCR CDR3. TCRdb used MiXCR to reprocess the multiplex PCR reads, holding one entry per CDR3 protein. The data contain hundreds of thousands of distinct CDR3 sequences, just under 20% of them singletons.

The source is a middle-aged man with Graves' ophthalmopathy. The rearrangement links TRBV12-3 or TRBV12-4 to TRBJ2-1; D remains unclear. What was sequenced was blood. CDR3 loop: CASSLRYEQFF. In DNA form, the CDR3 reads TGTGCCAGCAGTTTACGCTATGAGCAGTTCTTC.